A selection of T cell receptor beta chains follows, all from one sample in a study of blood T cell repertoires in COVID-19. Profiled with immunoSEQ multiplex PCR; TCRdb holds only in-frame clones, not every one. Seen here are 70,000 to 100,000 clones, around 89% observed once, and the top ten hold around 4.1%. Source material: peripheral blood. All receptors come from a woman older than 75 with active or convalescent COVID-19. Both conserved end residues are part of each CDR3. Fields, in order: V gene, D gene, J gene, clone size, CDR3 DNA, CDR3 protein. The D gene is left open where the match is weak. Only part of the rows carry a size: once, few, many, or a class if the clone is expanded.

>TRBV18|TRBD1|TRBJ1-5|.
TGTGCCAGCTCACCACCTGGGGCAGGGGGTCGTATCAATCAGCCCCAGCATTTT
CASSPPGAGGRINQPQHF
>TRBV19|TRBD1|TRBJ1-5|.
TGTGCCAGTACCCCGACAGGGGGAAGGAATCAGCCCCAGCATTTT
CASTPTGGRNQPQHF
>TRBV5-1|.|TRBJ1-1|.
TGCGCCAGCAGCTTGGCCGGGGACACTGAAGCTTTCTTT
CASSLAGDTEAFF
>TRBV28|TRBD1|TRBJ1-2|.
TGTGCCAGCAGACCTTCGACAGGGGCTGGCTACACCTTC
CASRPSTGAGYTF
>TRBV27|TRBD1|TRBJ2-1|once
TGTGCCAGCAGTAGCCCGGGACAGAGCAATGAGCAGTTCTTC
CASSSPGQSNEQFF
>TRBV7-2|TRBD2|TRBJ2-5|.
TGTGCCAGCAGCTTAGGTGGGAGGGCGTGGGAGACCCAGTACTTC
CASSLGGRAWETQYF
>TRBV18|TRBD2|TRBJ2-7|.
TGTGCCAGCTCACTTCTCCGGGAGCGGGGCTACGAGCAGTACTTC
CASSLLRERGYEQYF
>TRBV2|.|TRBJ1-5|.
TGTGCCAGCAGTGAAGCGCTTCGAGGCACTCGGGGAGGCAATCAGCCCCAGCATTTT
CASSEALRGTRGGNQPQHF
>TRBV3-1/TRBV3-2|TRBD2|TRBJ2-1|.
TGTGCCAGCAGCCAAGAGAGCGGGAGAGCTTACAATGAGCAGTTCTTC
CASSQESGRAYNEQFF
>TRBV6-5|TRBD1|TRBJ2-1|.
TGTGCCAGCATGGAGGACAGGGGTTTCGATGAGCAGTTCTTC
CASMEDRGFDEQFF
>TRBV5-1|.|TRBJ2-7|.
TGCGCCAGCAGCTTGGCTGGGGGCACCGAGCAGTACTTC
CASSLAGGTEQYF
>TRBV9|.|TRBJ2-2|.
TGTGCCAGCAGCCCTCGGGGTACCGGGGAGCTGTTTTTT
CASSPRGTGELFF
>TRBV3-1/TRBV3-2|TRBD2|TRBJ2-3|.
TGTGCCAGCAGCCTCGGACTAGCGGGAGTGGTAGATACGCAGTATTTT
CASSLGLAGVVDTQYF
>TRBV9|.|TRBJ2-1|few
TGTGCCAGCAGCGTAGGGGGGAGGTCGGGTGAGCAGTTCTTC
CASSVGGRSGEQFF
>TRBV5-1|TRBD2|TRBJ2-7|.
TGCGCCAGCAGCTATTCGGGACTAGCGGCCTACGAGCAGTACTTC
CASSYSGLAAYEQYF
>TRBV5-1|.|TRBJ2-3|.
TGCGCCAGCAGCTTGACGGCAGGGGCAGATACGCAGTATTTT
CASSLTAGADTQYF
>TRBV12-2|.|TRBJ1-1|few
TGTGCAAGTCGCTCATGCATGCGGACAGGGATTTCGGAAGCTTTCTTT
CASRSCMRTGISEAFF
>TRBV28|TRBD2|TRBJ2-1|.
TGTGCCAGCAGTCTCACTAGCGGGTATTACAATGAGCAGTTCTTC
CASSLTSGYYNEQFF
>TRBV19|TRBD2|TRBJ2-1|.
TGTGCCAGTAGTCCCCTAGCGGGAGGTAATGAGCAGTTCTTC
CASSPLAGGNEQFF
>TRBV27|.|TRBJ2-2|.
TGTGCCAGCAGTTTATCTCGGCTAGCCGGGGAGCTGTTTTTT
CASSLSRLAGELFF
>TRBV7-2|.|TRBJ1-1|.
TGTGCCAGCAGCTTAATCACACTGAACACTGAAGCTTTCTTT
CASSLITLNTEAFF
>TRBV28|.|TRBJ1-2|.
TGTGCCAGCAGACGTCGTGGGGCGTTTGTTGGCTACACCTTC
CASRRRGAFVGYTF
>TRBV5-5|TRBD2|TRBJ2-7|few
TGTGCCAGCTTTGGGCTAGGACTAGCGGGATTGCCTTCTGAATACGAGCAGTACTTC
CASFGLGLAGLPSEYEQYF
>TRBV19|.|TRBJ2-7|.
TGTGCCAGTAGTGGATGGGGCGACACCTACGAGCAGTACTTC
CASSGWGDTYEQYF
>TRBV28|.|TRBJ2-7|.
TGTGCCTGCGGGGAAATCTACGAGCAGTACTTC
CACGEIYEQYF
>TRBV9|TRBD2|TRBJ2-1|.
TGTGCCAGCAGCGCGGAGGGACTAGCGGGAGATGAGCAGTTCTTC
CASSAEGLAGDEQFF
>TRBV7-2|TRBD2|TRBJ2-7|few
TGTGCCAGCAGCCACGGGACTAGCAACGAGCAGTACTTC
CASSHGTSNEQYF
>TRBV4-1|TRBD2|TRBJ2-7|.
TGCGCCAGCAGCCCCAAGGGGACTAGCGGGACCCTCTCCTACGAGCAGTACTTC
CASSPKGTSGTLSYEQYF
>TRBV6-2/TRBV6-3|.|TRBJ2-3|.
TGTGCCAGCAGTTACGACGGACTACTCACAGATACGCAGTATTTT
CASSYDGLLTDTQYF
>TRBV10-3|TRBD2|TRBJ2-3|.
TGTGCCATCAGTGACCATACTAGCGGGAGGGGTTTCCTCACAGATACGCAGTATTTT
CAISDHTSGRGFLTDTQYF
>TRBV7-6|.|TRBJ2-3|.
TGTGCCAGCAGCATCGGCCAGACTAGTCATCGGGATACGCAGTATTTT
CASSIGQTSHRDTQYF